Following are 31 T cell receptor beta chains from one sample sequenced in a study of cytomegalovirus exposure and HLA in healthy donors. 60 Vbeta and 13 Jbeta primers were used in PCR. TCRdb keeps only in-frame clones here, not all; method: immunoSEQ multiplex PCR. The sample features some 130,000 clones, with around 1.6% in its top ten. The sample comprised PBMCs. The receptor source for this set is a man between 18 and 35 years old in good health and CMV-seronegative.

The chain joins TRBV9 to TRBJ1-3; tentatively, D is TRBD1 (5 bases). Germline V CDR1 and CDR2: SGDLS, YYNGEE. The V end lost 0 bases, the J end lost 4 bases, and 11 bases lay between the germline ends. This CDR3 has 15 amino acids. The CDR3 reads CASSVGGSPGNTIYF. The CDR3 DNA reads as TGTGCCAGCAGCGTAGGGGGCAGTCCAGGAAACACCATATATTTT.

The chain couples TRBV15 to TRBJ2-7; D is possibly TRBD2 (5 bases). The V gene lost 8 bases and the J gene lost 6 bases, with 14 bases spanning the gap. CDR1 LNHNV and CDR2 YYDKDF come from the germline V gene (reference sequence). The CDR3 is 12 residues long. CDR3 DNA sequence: TGTGCCACCGGAGTTAATCGGGGCGAGCAGTACTTC. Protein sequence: CATGVNRGEQYF.

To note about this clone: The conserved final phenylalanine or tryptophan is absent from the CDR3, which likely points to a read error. In DNA, the CDR3 is TGTGCCAGCAGCCATTACCCCGGGCAAGCGGGCGAGCAGTACTCC. Translated, it gives CASSHYPGQAGEQYS. The chain joins TRBV11-3 to TRBJ2-7, with D tentatively TRBD2 (6 bases). CDR3 size: 15 residues. Germline values: CDR1 SGHNT, CDR2 YENEEA. The V and J ends lost 5 bases and 6 bases respectively, with 20 bases between them.

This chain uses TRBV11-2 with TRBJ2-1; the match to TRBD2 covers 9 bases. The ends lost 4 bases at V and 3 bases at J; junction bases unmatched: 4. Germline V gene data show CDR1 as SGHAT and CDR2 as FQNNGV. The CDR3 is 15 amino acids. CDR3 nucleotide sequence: TGTGCCAGCAGCTCCCTAGCGGGACTCTACAATGAGCAGTTCTTC. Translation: CASSSLAGLYNEQFF.

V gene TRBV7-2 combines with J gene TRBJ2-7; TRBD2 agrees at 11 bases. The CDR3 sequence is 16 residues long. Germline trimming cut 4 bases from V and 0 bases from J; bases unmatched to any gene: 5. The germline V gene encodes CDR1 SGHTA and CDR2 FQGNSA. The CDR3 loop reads CASSSTSGVTSYEQYF. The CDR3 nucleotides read TGTGCCAGCAGCTCGACTAGCGGGGTCACCTCCTACGAGCAGTACTTC.

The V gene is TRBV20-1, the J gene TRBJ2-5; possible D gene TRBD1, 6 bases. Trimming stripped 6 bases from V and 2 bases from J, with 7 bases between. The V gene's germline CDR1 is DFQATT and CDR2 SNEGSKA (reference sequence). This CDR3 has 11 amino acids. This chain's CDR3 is CSAQGQETQYF. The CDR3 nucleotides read TGCAGTGCCCAGGGGCAAGAGACCCAGTACTTC.

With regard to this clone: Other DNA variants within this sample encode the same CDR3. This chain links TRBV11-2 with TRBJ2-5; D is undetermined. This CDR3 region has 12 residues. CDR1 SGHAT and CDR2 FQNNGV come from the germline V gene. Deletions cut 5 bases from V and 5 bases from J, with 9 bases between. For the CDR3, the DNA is TGTGCCAGCAGCCCCCCCGAGGAGACCCAGTACTTC. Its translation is CASSPPEETQYF.

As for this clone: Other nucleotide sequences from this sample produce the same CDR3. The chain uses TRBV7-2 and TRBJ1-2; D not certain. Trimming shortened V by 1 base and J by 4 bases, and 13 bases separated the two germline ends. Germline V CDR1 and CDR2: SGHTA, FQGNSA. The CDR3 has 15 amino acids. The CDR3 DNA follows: TGTGCCAGCAGCTTAGGTCCAGACTCTAGCTATGGCTACACCTTC. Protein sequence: CASSLGPDSSYGYTF.

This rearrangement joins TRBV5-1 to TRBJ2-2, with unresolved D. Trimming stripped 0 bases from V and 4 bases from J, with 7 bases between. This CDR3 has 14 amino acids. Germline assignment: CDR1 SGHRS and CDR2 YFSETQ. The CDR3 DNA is TGCGCCAGCAGCTTGGGATCAGGCACCGGGGAGCTGTTTTTT. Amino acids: CASSLGSGTGELFF. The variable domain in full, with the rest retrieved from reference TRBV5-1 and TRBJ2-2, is KAGVTQTPRYLIKTRGQQVTLSCSPISGHRSVSWYQQTPGQGLQFLFEYFSETQRNKGNFPGRFSGRQFSNSRSEMNVSTLELGDSALYLCASSLGSGTGELFFGEGSRLTVL.

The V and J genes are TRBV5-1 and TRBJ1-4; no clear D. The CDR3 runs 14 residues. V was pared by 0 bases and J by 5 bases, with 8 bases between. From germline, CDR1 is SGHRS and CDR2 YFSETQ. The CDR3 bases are TGCGCCAGCAGCTTGGGACATTACAATGAAAAACTGTTTTTT. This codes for CASSLGHYNEKLFF.

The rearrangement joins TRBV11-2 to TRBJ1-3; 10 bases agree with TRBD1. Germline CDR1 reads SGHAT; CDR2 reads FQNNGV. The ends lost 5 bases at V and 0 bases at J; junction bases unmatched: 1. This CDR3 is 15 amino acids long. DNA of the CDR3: TGTGCCAGCAGCAGGACAGGGGGCTCTGGAAACACCATATATTTT. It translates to CASSRTGGSGNTIYF.

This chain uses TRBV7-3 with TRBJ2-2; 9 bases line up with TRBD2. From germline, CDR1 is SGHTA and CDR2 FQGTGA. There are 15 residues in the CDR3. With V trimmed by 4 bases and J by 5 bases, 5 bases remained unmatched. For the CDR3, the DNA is TGTGCCAGCAGCTACGGGGGACTAGCAACCGGGGAGCTGTTTTTT. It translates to CASSYGGLATGELFF.

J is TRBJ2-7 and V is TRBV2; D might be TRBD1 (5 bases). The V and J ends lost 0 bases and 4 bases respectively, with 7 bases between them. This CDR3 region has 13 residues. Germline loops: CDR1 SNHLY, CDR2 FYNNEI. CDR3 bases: TGTGCCAGCAGTGAAGCGCCAGGGTACGAGCAGTACTTC. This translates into CASSEAPGYEQYF.

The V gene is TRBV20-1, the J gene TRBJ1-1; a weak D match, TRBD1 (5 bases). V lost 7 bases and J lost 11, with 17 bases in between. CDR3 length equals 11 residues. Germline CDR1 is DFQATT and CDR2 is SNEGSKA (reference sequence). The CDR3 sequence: CSVREGISAFF. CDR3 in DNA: TGCAGTGTCAGGGAGGGAATAAGTGCTTTCTTT.

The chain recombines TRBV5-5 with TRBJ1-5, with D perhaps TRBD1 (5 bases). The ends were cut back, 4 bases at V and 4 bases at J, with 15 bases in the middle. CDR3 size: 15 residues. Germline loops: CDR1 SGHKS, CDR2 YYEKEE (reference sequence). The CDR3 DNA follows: TGTGCCAGCAGCCCCCTGGGGGGTGGAAATCAGCCCCAGCATTTT. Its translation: CASSPLGGGNQPQHF. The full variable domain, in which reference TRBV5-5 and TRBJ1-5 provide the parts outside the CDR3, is DAGVTQSPTHLIKTRGQQVTLRCSPISGHKSVSWYQQVLGQGPQFIFQYYEKEERGRGNFPDRFSARQFPNYSSELNVNALLLGDSALYLCASSPLGGGNQPQHFGDGTRLSIL.

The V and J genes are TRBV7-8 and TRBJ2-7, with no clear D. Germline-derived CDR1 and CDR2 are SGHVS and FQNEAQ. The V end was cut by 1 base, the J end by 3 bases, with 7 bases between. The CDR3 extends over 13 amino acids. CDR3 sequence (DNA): TGTGCCAGCAGCTTAGTAGGCGGCTACGAGCAGTACTTC. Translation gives CASSLVGGYEQYF.

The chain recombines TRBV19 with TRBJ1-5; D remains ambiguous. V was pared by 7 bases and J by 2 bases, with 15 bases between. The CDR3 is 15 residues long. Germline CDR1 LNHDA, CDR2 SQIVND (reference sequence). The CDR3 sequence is CASKVMREGNQPQHF. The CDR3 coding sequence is TGTGCCAGTAAGGTGATGAGGGAGGGCAATCAGCCCCAGCATTTT.

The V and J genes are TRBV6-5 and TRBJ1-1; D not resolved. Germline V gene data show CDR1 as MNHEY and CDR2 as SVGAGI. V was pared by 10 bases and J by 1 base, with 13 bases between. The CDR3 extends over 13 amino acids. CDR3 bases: TGTGCCACGTGGCGGCTAGCGAACACTGAAGCTTTCTTT. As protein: CATWRLANTEAFF.

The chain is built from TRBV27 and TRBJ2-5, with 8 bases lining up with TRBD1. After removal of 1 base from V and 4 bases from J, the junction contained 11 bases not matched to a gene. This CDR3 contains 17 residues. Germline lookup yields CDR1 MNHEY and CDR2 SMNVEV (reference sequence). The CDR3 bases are TGTGCCAGCAGTTTATTTCGCGGACAGGGAGTCGCAGAGACCCAGTACTTC. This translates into CASSLFRGQGVAETQYF.

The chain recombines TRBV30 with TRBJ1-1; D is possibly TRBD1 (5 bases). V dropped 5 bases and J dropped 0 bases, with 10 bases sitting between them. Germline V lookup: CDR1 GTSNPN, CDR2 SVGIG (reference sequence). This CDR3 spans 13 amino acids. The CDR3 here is CAWLGQMNTEAFF. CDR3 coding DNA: TGTGCCTGGCTGGGGCAGATGAACACTGAAGCTTTCTTT. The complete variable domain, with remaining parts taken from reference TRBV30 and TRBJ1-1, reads SQTIHQWPATLVQPVGSPLSLECTVEGTSNPNLYWYRQAAGRGLQLLFYSVGIGQISSEVPQNLSASRPQDRQFILSSKKLLLSDSGFYLCAWLGQMNTEAFFGQGTRLTVV.

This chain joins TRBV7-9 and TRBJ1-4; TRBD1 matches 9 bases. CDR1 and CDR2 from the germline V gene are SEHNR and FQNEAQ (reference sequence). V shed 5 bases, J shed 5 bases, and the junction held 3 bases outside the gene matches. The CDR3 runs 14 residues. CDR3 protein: CASSVQGANEKLFF. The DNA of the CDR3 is TGTGCCAGCAGCGTACAGGGGGCGAATGAAAAACTGTTTTTT.

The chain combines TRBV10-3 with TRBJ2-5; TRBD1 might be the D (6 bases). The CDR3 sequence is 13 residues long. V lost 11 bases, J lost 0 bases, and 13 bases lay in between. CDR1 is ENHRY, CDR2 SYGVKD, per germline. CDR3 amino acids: CALARGYQETQYF. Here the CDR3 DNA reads TGTGCCCTCGCGAGGGGGTACCAAGAGACCCAGTACTTC.

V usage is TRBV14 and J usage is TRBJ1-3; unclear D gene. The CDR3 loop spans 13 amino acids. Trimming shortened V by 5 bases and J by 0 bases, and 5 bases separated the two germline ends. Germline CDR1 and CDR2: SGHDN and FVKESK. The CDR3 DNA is TGTGCCAGCAGCTGGAGCTCTGGAAACACCATATATTTT. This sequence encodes CASSWSSGNTIYF.

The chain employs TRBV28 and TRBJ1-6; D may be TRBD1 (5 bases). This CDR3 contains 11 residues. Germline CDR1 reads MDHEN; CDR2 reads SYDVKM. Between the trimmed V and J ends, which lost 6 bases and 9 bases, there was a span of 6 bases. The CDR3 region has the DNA TGTGCCAGCAGCCAGGGTTCACCCCTCCACTTT. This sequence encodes CASSQGSPLHF.

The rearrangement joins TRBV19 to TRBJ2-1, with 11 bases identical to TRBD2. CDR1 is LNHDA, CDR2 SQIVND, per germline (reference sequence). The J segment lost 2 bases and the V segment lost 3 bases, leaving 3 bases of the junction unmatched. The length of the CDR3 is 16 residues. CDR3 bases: TGTGCCAGTAGTATTGGGACTAGCGGAACCTACAATGAGCAGTTCTTC. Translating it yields CASSIGTSGTYNEQFF.

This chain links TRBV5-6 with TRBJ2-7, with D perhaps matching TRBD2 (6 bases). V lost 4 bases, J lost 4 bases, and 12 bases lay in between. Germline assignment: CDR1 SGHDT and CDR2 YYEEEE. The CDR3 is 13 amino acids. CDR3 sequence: CASSPPGDYEQYF. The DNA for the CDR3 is TGTGCCAGCAGCCCCCCGGGGGATTACGAGCAGTACTTC.

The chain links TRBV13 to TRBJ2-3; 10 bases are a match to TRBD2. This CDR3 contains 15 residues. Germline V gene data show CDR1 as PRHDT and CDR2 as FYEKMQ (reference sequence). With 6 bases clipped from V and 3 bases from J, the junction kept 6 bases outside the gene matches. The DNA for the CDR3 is TGTGCCAGCAGACAAGCGGGGGGGCGTACAGATACGCAGTATTTT. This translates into CASRQAGGRTDTQYF. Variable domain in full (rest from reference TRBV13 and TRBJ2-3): AAGVIQSPRHLIKEKRETATLKCYPIPRHDTVYWYQQGPGQDPQFLISFYEKMQSDKGSIPDRFSAQQFSDYHSELNMSSLELGDSALYFCASRQAGGRTDTQYFGPGTRLTVL.

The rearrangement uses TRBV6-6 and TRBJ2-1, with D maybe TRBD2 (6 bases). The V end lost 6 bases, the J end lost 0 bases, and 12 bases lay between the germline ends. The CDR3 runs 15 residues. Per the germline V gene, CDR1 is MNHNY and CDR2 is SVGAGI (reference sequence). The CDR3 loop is CASSPFGSSYNEQFF. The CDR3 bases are TGTGCCAGCAGCCCTTTCGGGAGCTCCTACAATGAGCAGTTCTTC.

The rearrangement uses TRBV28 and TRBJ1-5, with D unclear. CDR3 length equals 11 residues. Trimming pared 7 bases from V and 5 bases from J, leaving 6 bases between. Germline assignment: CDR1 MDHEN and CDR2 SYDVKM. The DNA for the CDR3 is TGTGCCAGCAATAGTGATCAGCCCCAGCATTTT. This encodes CASNSDQPQHF.

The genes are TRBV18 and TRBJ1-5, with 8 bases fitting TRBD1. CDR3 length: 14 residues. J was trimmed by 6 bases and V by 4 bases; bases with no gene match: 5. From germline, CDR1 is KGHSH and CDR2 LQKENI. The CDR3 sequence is CASSRDRGGQPQHF. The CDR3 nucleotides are TGTGCCAGCTCACGCGACAGGGGAGGTCAGCCCCAGCATTTT.

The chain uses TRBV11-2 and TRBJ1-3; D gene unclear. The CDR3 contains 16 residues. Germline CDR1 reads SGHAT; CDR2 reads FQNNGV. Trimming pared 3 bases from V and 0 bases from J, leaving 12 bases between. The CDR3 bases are TGTGCCAGCAGCTTTGGCAGGTCCCTCTCTGGAAACACCATATATTTT. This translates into CASSFGRSLSGNTIYF.